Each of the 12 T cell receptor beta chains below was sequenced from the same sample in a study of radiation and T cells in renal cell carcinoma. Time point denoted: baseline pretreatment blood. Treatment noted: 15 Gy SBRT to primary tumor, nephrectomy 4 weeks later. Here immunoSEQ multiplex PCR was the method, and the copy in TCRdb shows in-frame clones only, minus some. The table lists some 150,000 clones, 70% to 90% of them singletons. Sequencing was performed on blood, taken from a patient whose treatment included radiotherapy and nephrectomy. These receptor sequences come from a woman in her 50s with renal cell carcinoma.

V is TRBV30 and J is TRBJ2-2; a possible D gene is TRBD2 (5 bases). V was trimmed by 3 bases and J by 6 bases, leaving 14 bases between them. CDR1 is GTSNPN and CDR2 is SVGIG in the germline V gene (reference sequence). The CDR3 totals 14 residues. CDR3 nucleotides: TGTGCCTGGAGAACGGGATTTGGGTCCGGGGAGCTGTTTTTT. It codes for CAWRTGFGSGELFF.

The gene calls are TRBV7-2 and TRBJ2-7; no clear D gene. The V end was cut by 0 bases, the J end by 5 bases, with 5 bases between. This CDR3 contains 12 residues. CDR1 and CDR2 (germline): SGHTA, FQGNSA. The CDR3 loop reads CASSLAGDEQYF. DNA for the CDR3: TGTGCCAGCAGCTTAGCTGGGGACGAGCAGTACTTC.

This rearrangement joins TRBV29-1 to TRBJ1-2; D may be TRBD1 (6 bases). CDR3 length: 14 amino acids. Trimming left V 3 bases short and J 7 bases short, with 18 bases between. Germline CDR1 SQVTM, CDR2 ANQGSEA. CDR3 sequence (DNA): TGCAGCGTTGATACCGGGGGGCAAAGTGGTGGCTACACCTTC. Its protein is CSVDTGGQSGGYTF.

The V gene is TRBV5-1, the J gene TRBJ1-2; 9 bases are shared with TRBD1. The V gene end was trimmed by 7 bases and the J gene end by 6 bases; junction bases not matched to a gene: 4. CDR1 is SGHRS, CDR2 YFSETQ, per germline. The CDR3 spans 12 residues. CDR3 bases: TGCGCCAGCGGGCGACAGGGGGATGGCTACACCTTC. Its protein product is CASGRQGDGYTF.

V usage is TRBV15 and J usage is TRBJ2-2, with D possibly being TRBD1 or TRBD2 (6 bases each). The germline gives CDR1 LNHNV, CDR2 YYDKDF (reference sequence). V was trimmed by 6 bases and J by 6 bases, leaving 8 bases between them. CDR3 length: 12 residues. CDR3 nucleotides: TGTGCCACCAGTAGGGGGGCCGGGGAGCTGTTTTTT. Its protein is CATSRGAGELFF.

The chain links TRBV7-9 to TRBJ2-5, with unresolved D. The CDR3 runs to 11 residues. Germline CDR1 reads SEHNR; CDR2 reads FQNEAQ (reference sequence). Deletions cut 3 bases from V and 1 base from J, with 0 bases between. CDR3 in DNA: TGTGCCAGCAGCTTCCAAGAGACCCAGTACTTC. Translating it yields CASSFQETQYF.

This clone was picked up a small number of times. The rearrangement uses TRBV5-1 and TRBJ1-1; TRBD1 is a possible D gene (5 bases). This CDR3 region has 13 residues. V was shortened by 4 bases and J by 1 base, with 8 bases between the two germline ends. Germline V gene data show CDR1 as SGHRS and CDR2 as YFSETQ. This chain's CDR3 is CASSGTENTEAFF. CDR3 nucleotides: TGCGCCAGCAGCGGGACGGAGAACACTGAAGCTTTCTTT. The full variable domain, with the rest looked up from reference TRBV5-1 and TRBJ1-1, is KAGVTQTPRYLIKTRGQQVTLSCSPISGHRSVSWYQQTPGQGLQFLFEYFSETQRNKGNFPGRFSGRQFSNSRSEMNVSTLELGDSALYLCASSGTENTEAFFGQGTRLTVV.

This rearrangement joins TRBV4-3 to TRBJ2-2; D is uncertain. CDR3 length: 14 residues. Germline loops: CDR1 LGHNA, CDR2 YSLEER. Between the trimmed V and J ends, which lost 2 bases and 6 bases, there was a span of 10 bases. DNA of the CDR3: TGCGCCAGCAGCCAACAAACCCTGGCCGGGGAGCTGTTTTTT. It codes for CASSQQTLAGELFF.

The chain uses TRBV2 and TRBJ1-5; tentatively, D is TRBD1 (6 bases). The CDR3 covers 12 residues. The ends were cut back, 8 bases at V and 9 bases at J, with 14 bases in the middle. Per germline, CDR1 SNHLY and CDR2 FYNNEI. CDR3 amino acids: CASRQEFTPQHF. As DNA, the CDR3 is TGTGCCAGCCGACAGGAGTTTACGCCCCAGCATTTT.

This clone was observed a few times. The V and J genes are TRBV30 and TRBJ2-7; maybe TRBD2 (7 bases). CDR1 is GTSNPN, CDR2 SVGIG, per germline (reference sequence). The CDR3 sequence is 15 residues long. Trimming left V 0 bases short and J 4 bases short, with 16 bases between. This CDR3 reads CAWSVVDSGIYEQYF. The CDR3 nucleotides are TGTGCCTGGAGTGTAGTGGACAGCGGGATTTACGAGCAGTACTTC.

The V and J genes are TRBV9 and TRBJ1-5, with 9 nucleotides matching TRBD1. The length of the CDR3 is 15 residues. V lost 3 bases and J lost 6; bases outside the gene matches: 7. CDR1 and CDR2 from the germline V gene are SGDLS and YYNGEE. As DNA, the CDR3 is TGTGCCAGCAGCGCAGATCCGACAGGGGGTCAGCCCCAGCATTTT. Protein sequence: CASSADPTGGQPQHF.

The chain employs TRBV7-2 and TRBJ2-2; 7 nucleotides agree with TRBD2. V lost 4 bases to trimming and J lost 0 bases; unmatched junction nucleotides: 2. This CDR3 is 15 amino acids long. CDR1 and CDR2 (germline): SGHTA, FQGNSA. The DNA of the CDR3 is TGTGCCAGCAGCTCGACTAGCCCGAACACCGGGGAGCTGTTTTTT. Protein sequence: CASSSTSPNTGELFF.